Each of the 20 T cell receptor beta chains below was sequenced from the same sample in a study of neoadjuvant anti-PD-1 for oral cavity cancer. Clones were read by immunoSEQ multiplex PCR, and TCRdb kept only the in-frame ones, dropping some. The table has more than 8,000 clones, roughly 60% seen once; the top ten hold 4.2%. Described time point: after neoadjuvant nivolumab, at surgical resection. Material: PBMCs, obtained after nivolumab (anti-PD-1) treatment. Receptors originate from a person aged 35 to 85 with oral cavity squamous cell carcinoma.

This chain uses TRBV9 with TRBJ2-7; D may be TRBD2 (6 bases). The length of the CDR3 is 13 residues. Looked up from germline, CDR1 is SGDLS and CDR2 is YYNGEE. V was cut by 4 bases and J by 1 base, with 9 bases left in between. CDR3 region: CASSRDWSYEQYF. Here the CDR3 DNA reads TGTGCCAGCAGCCGGGACTGGTCCTACGAGCAGTACTTC.

The chain combines TRBV27 with TRBJ1-1, with TRBD1 matching over 8 bases. Germline lookup yields CDR1 MNHEY and CDR2 SMNVEV (reference sequence). V shed 2 bases and J 1 base; nucleotides not matched to a gene: 3. This CDR3 contains 15 residues. CDR3 region: CASSLRTGQNTEAFF. DNA of the CDR3: TGTGCCAGCAGTTTAAGGACAGGGCAGAACACTGAAGCTTTCTTT.

This chain connects TRBV6-1 to TRBJ1-2; 9 bases are a match to TRBD1. The V gene's germline CDR1 is MNHNS and CDR2 SASEGT. CDR3 length: 14 residues. V was clipped by 5 bases and J by 4 bases; unmatched bases: 5. The CDR3 reads CASSTGTGTYGYTF. Here the CDR3 DNA reads TGTGCCAGCAGTACCGGGACAGGGACCTATGGCTACACCTTC.

CDR3 in DNA: TGCAGCGTTGAAAAAGACAGGGGCTACGAGCAGTACTTC. Amino acids: CSVEKDRGYEQYF. The chain combines TRBV29-1 with TRBJ2-7; TRBD1 matches at 8 bases. After removal of 2 bases from V and 3 bases from J, the junction contained 3 bases not matched to a gene. From germline, CDR1 is SQVTM and CDR2 ANQGSEA. The CDR3 is 13 residues long.

The sample holds one count of this clone. The rearrangement links TRBV28 to TRBJ2-7, with 10 bases that match TRBD1. Looked up from germline, CDR1 is MDHEN and CDR2 is SYDVKM. This CDR3 contains 14 residues. The J segment lost 3 bases and the V segment lost 9 bases, leaving 8 bases of the junction unmatched. In DNA, the CDR3 is TGTGCCAGTTGGGCCGGGACAGGGGACTACGAGCAGTACTTC. The encoded protein is CASWAGTGDYEQYF.

This clone has just a few counts. The V call is TRBV19, the J call TRBJ1-5; a possible D gene is TRBD1 (6 bases). The CDR3 runs 16 residues. From germline, CDR1 is LNHDA and CDR2 SQIVND (reference sequence). V lost 6 bases and J 0 bases, leaving 15 bases between the germline ends. CDR3 residues: CASRTTGSHSNQPQHF. CDR3 bases: TGTGCCAGTAGAACGACAGGTTCTCATAGCAATCAGCCCCAGCATTTT.

The chain joins TRBV15 to TRBJ1-5; unclear D gene. From germline, CDR1 is LNHNV and CDR2 YYDKDF (reference sequence). V was cut by 0 bases and J by 3 bases, with 9 bases left in between. This CDR3 is built from 15 residues. The CDR3 protein is CATSREAGPNQPQHF. The CDR3 nucleotides are TGTGCCACCAGCAGAGAAGCAGGTCCCAATCAGCCCCAGCATTTT.

V usage is TRBV10-1 and J usage is TRBJ2-1; weak D call: TRBD1 (6 bases). This CDR3 spans 15 amino acids. With 2 bases removed from V and 2 bases from J, the gap between germline ends came to 10 bases. Germline CDR1 WNHNN, CDR2 SYGVQD (reference sequence). CDR3 nucleotide sequence: TGCGCCAGCAGTGAGAGGCAGGGGACCTACAATGAGCAGTTCTTC. Translating it yields CASSERQGTYNEQFF.

V gene TRBV11-2 combines with J gene TRBJ2-1, with D uncertain. The germline gives CDR1 SGHAT, CDR2 FQNNGV. V was clipped by 3 bases and J by 6 bases, with 9 bases between them. This CDR3 is built from 13 residues. CDR3 protein: CASSLEQFNEQFF. The CDR3 coding sequence is TGTGCCAGCAGCTTGGAACAATTCAATGAGCAGTTCTTC.

The J gene is TRBJ2-7, the V gene TRBV5-1; perhaps D is TRBD1 or TRBD2 (6 bases each). This CDR3 has 16 amino acids. V lost 1 base to trimming and J lost 8 bases, with 22 bases between them. Germline CDR1 reads SGHRS; CDR2 reads YFSETQ. The CDR3 region has the DNA TGCGCCAGCAGCTTGACGGGAGAGGGCAGGGGAATCAAGCAGTACTTC. Translating it yields CASSLTGEGRGIKQYF.

This chain uses TRBV11-2 with TRBJ1-3; 7 nucleotides line up with TRBD1. CDR1 and CDR2 from the germline V gene are SGHAT and FQNNGV. The CDR3 consists of 15 residues. Trimming took 5 bases from V and 1 from J; bases not matched to a gene: 5. CDR3 protein: CASSAGTVSGNTIYF. As DNA, the CDR3 is TGTGCCAGCAGCGCAGGGACAGTATCTGGAAACACCATATATTTT.

V and J are TRBV19 and TRBJ2-7; either TRBD1 or TRBD2 may supply D (5 bases each). Per germline, CDR1 LNHDA and CDR2 SQIVND (reference sequence). Trimming cost V 6 bases and J 3 bases, with 6 bases left between them. This CDR3 has 11 residues. The CDR3 protein is CASRGVYEQYF. The CDR3 DNA is TGTGCCAGTAGGGGGGTCTACGAGCAGTACTTC.

This chain connects TRBV6-6 to TRBJ1-1; D not certain. The V end was cut by 6 bases, the J end by 0 bases, with 14 bases between. The CDR3 loop spans 15 amino acids. From germline, CDR1 is MNHNY and CDR2 SVGAGI (reference sequence). CDR3 bases: TGTGCCAGCAGCGATTCCGGAGGGATGAACACTGAAGCTTTCTTT. It encodes CASSDSGGMNTEAFF.

This clone was counted only a few times. The rearrangement joins TRBV2 to TRBJ1-5; unclear D gene. Trimming removed 7 bases at V and 4 bases at J, with 11 bases between. Germline CDR1 SNHLY, CDR2 FYNNEI. CDR3 length: 13 residues. The CDR3 spells CASTPTRNQPQHF. DNA for the CDR3: TGTGCCAGCACCCCTACTAGGAATCAGCCCCAGCATTTT.

CDR3 residues: CASSHDRGHGYTF. The CDR3 DNA sequence: TGTGCCAGCAGCCACGACAGGGGCCATGGCTACACCTTC. The chain carries TRBV6-6 and TRBJ1-2; 8 bases fit TRBD1. This CDR3 is built from 13 residues. CDR1 is MNHNY, CDR2 SVGAGI, per germline (reference sequence). V shed 6 bases, J shed 6 bases, and the junction held 6 bases outside the gene matches.

This clone was recorded a few times. The chain is built from TRBV5-5 and TRBJ1-6; no definite D call. The CDR3 is 16 amino acids. Germline values: CDR1 SGHKS, CDR2 YYEKEE (reference sequence). The germline V and J ends were trimmed by 3 bases and 1 base, with 11 bases remaining between them. The CDR3 DNA reads TGTGCCAGCAGCTCGGACCAACGGTCCTATAATTCACCCCTCCACTTT. This gives the protein CASSSDQRSYNSPLHF.

The chain recombines TRBV7-6 with TRBJ2-1; D remains unclear. V was cut by 0 bases and J by 6 bases, with 9 bases left in between. In germline, CDR1 is SGHVS, CDR2 FNYEAQ. The CDR3 is made up of 14 amino acids. The CDR3 DNA reads TGTGCCAGCAGCTTAGCGGGCTTCCTCAATGAGCAGTTCTTC. It codes for CASSLAGFLNEQFF.

The rearrangement joins TRBV5-1 to TRBJ1-2, with 8 bases identical to TRBD1. Germline V lookup: CDR1 SGHRS, CDR2 YFSETQ. The V and J ends lost 4 bases and 3 bases, in that order; junction bases with no gene match: 5. The CDR3 totals 14 residues. The CDR3 protein is CASSRQTGDYGYTF. In DNA form, the CDR3 reads TGCGCCAGCAGCCGGCAGACAGGGGACTATGGCTACACCTTC.

The chain links TRBV7-2 to TRBJ1-1; D possibly corresponds to TRBD1 (5 bases). The V end was cut by 2 bases, the J end by 4 bases, with 14 bases between. This CDR3 is 15 amino acids long. Germline-derived CDR1 and CDR2 are SGHTA and FQGNSA. The CDR3 is CASSLTLGAFTEAFF. In DNA form, the CDR3 reads TGTGCCAGCAGCTTAACCCTCGGGGCCTTCACTGAAGCTTTCTTT.

This clone was seen a few times. The V gene is TRBV7-6, the J gene TRBJ2-1; no reliable D call. The CDR3 has 13 residues. Trimming took off 3 bases at V and 9 bases at J, with 12 bases between the two ends. In germline, CDR1 is SGHVS, CDR2 FNYEAQ. DNA for the CDR3: TGTGCCAGCAGCTTTCAGAGGAATAGTGAGCAGTTCTTC. Translation: CASSFQRNSEQFF.